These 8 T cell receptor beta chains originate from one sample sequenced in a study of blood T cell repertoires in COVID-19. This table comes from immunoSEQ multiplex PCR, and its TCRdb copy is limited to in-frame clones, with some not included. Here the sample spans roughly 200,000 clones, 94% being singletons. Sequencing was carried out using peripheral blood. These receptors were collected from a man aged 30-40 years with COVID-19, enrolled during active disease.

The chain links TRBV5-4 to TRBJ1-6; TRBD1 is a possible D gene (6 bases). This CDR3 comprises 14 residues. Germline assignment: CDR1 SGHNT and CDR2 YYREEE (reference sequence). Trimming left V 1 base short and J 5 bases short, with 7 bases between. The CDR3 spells CASSLRQDNSPLHF. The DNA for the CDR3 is TGTGCCAGCAGCTTGCGACAGGATAATTCACCCCTCCACTTT.

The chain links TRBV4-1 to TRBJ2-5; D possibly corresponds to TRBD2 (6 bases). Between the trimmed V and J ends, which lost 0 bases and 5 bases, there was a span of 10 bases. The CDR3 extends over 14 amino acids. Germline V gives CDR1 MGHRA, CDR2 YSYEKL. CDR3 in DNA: TGCGCCAGCAGCCAAGATCGGGAGACGGAGACCCAGTACTTC. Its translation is CASSQDRETETQYF.

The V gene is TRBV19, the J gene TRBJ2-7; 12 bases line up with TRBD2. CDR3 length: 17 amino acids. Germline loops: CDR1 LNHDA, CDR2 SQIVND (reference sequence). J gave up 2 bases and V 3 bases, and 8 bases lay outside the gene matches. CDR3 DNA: TGTGCCAGTAGTATGGGACTAGCGGGCCCAGGGGCCTACGAGCAGTACTTC. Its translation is CASSMGLAGPGAYEQYF. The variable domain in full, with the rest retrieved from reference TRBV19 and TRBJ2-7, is DGGITQSPKYLFRKEGQNVTLSCEQNLNHDAMYWYRQDPGQGLRLIYYSQIVNDFQKGDIAEGYSVSREKKESFPLTVTSAQKNPTAFYLCASSMGLAGPGAYEQYFGPGTRLTVT.

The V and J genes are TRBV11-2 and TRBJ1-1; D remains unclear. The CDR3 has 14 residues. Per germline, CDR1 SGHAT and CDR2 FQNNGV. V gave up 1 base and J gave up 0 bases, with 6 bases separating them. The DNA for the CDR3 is TGTGCCAGCAGCTTAGGAGGCATGAACACTGAAGCTTTCTTT. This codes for CASSLGGMNTEAFF.

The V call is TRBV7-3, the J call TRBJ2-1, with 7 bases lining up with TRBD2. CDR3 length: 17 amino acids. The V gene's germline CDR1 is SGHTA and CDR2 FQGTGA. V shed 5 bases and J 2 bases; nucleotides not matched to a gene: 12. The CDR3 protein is CASSPRGGDPTYNEQFF. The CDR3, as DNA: TGTGCCAGCAGCCCCCGTGGGGGGGACCCAACCTACAATGAGCAGTTCTTC.

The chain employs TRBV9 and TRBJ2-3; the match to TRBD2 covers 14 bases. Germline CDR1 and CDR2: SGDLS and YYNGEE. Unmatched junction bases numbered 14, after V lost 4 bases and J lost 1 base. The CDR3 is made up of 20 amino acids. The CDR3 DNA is TGTGCCAGCAGCACAGACCCGACTAGCGGGGGGGAACGGGGCACAGATACGCAGTATTTT. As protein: CASSTDPTSGGERGTDTQYF.

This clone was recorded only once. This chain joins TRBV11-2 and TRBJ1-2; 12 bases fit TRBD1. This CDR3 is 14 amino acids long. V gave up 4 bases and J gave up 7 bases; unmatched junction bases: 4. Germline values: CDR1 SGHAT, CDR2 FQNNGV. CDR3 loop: CASSSGQGAGGYTF. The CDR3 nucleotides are TGTGCCAGCAGCTCGGGACAGGGGGCAGGTGGCTACACCTTC.

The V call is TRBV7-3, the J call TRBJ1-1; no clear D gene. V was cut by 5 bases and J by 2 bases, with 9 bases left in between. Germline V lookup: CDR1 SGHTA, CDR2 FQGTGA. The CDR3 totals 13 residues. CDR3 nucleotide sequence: TGTGCCAGCAGCATTCAATCCAACACTGAAGCTTTCTTT. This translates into CASSIQSNTEAFF.